This T cell receptor beta chain is from a study of cytomegalovirus exposure and HLA in healthy donors. The CDR3 consists of 15 residues. Germline values: CDR1 MDHEN, CDR2 SYDVKM. Deletions cut 7 bases from V and 4 bases from J, with 17 bases between. This clone appeared once. With 60 Vbeta and 13 Jbeta primers, the PCR was carried out. Libraries were prepared by immunoSEQ multiplex PCR; TCRdb keeps only in-frame clonotypes and omits some of them. The sample has 90,000 to 100,000 clones, about 74% seen once; the top ten hold 1.8%. This receptor was taken from a male donor in good health and CMV-seronegative. Sample: PBMCs. V gene TRBV28 combines with J gene TRBJ1-5; D is possibly TRBD1 (6 bases). The CDR3 protein is CASTIARGWNQPQHF. CDR3 sequence (DNA): TGTGCCAGCACCATTGCCAGGGGTTGGAATCAGCCCCAGCATTTT.